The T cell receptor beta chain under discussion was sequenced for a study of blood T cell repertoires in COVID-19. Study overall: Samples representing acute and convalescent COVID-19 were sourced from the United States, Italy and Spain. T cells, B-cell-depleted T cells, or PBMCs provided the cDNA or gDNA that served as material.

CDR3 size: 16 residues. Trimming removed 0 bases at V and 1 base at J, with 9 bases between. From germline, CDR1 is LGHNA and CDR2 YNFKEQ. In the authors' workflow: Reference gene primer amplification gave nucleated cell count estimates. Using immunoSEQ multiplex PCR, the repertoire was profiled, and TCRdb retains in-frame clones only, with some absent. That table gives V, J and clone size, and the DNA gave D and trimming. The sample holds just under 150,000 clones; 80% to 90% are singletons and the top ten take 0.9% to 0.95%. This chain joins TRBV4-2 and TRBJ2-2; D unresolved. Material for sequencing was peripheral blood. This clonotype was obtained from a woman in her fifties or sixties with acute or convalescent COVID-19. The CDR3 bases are TGTGCCAGCAGCCAAGATAGAGCAGGGAACACCGGGGAGCTGTTTTTT. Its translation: CASSQDRAGNTGELFF.